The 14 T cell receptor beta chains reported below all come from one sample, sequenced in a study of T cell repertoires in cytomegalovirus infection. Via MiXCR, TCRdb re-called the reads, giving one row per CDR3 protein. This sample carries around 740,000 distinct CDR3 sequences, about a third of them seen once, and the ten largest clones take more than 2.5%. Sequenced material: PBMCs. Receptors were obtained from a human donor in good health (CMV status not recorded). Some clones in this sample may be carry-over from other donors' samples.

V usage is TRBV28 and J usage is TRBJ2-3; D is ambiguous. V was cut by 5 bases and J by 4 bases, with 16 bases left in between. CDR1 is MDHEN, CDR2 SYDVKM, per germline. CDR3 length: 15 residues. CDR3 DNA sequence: TGTGCCAGCAGTCCTGCCTCGGGCTGGGCAGATACGCAGTATTTT. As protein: CASSPASGWADTQYF.

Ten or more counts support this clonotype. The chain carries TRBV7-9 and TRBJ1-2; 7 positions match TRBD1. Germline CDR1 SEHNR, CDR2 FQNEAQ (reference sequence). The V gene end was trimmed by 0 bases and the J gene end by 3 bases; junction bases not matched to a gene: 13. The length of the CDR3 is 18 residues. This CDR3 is CASSLAGTALASYYGYTF. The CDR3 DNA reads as TGTGCCAGCAGCTTAGCTGGGACAGCCCTTGCGTCTTACTATGGCTACACCTTC.

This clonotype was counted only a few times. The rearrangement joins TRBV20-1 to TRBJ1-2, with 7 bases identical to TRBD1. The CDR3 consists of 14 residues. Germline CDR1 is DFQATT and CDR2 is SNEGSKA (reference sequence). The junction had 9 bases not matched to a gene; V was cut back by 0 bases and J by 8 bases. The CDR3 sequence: CSAREGQSLWGYTF. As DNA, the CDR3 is TGCAGTGCTAGAGAGGGACAGTCTCTGTGGGGCTACACCTTC.

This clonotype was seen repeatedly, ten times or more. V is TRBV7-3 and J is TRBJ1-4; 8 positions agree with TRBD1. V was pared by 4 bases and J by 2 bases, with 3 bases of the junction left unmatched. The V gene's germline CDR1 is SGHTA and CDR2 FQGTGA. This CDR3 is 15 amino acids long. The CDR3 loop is CASSSWTGTNEKLFF. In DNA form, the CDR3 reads TGTGCCAGCAGCTCATGGACAGGGACTAATGAAAAACTGTTTTTT.

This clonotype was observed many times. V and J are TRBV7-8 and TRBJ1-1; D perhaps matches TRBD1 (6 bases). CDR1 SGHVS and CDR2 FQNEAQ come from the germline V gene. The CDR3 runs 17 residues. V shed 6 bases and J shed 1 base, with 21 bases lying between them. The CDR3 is CASSLGGGPYRNTEAFF. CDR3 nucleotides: TGTGCCAGCAGTCTAGGAGGGGGGCCCTACAGGAACACTGAAGCTTTCTTT. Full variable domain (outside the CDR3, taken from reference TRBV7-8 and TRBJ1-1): GAGVSQSPRYKVAKRGQDVALRCDPISGHVSLFWYQQALGQGPEFLTYFQNEAQLDKSGLPSDRFFAERPEGSVSTLKIQRTQQEDSAVYLCASSLGGGPYRNTEAFFGQGTRLTVV.

CDR3 DNA sequence: TGTGCCAGCAGCCCGCCCAGCTCTGGAAACACCATATATTTT. Amino acid sequence: CASSPPSSGNTIYF. This rearrangement joins TRBV5-6 to TRBJ1-3; no definite D call. From germline, CDR1 is SGHDT and CDR2 YYEEEE. The CDR3 runs to 14 residues. Trimming removed 4 bases from V and 0 bases from J, with 8 bases in between.

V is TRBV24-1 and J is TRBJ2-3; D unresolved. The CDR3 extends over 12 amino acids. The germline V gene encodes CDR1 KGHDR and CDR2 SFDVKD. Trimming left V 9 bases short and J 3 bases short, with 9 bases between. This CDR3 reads CATVGRTDTQYF. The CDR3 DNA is TGTGCCACCGTCGGCAGAACAGATACGCAGTATTTT.

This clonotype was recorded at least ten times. This CDR3 reads CASSLTGTGAAEQYF. The CDR3 nucleotides read TGTGCCAGCAGCCTTACCGGGACAGGGGCTGCCGAGCAGTACTTC. V gene TRBV7-2 combines with J gene TRBJ2-7, with TRBD1 identical over 10 bases. V shed 5 bases, J shed 6 bases, and the junction held 10 bases outside the gene matches. Germline V gene lookup returns CDR1 SGHTA and CDR2 FQGNSA. The CDR3 sequence is 15 residues long.

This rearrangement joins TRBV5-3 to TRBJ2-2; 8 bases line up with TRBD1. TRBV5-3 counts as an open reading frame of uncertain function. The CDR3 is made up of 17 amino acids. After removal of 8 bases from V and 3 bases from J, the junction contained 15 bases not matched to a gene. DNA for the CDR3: TGTGCCAGCAGCCGATCTCCGGGACAGGCCGACACCGGGGAGCTGTTTTTT. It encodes CASSRSPGQADTGELFF.

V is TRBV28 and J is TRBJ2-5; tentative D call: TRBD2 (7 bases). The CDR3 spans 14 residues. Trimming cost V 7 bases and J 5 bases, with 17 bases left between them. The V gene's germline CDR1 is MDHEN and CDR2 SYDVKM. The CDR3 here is CASITAGARETQYF. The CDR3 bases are TGTGCCAGCATCACCGCGGGGGCGCGGGAGACCCAGTACTTC. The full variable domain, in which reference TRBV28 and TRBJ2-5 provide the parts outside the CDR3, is DVKVTQSSRYLVKRTGEKVFLECVQDMDHENMFWYRQDPGLGLRLIYFSYDVKMKEKGDIPEGYSVSREKKERFSLILESASTNQTSMYLCASITAGARETQYFGPGTRLLVL.

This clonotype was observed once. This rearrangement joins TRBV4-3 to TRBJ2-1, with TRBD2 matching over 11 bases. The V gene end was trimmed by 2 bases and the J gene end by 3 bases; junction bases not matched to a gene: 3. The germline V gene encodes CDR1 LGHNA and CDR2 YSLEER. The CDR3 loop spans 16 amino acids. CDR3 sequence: CASSQFTSGGYNEQFF. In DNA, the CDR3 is TGCGCCAGCAGCCAATTCACTAGCGGGGGCTACAATGAGCAGTTCTTC.

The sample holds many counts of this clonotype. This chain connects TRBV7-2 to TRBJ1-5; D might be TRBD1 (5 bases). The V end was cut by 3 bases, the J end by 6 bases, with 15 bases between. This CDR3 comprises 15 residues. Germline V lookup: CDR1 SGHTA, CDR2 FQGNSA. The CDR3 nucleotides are TGTGCCAGCAGCTTGCGGTCTTCGGGGGGTCAGCCCCAGCATTTT. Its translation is CASSLRSSGGQPQHF.

As DNA, the CDR3 is TGTGCCAGCAGTTCCCCCACCATCGTCCTGACTTTC. Its protein is CASSSPTIVLTF. J is TRBJ2-6 and V is TRBV28; D gene ambiguous. The ends were cut back, 4 bases at V and 12 bases at J, with 10 bases in the middle. Germline V gives CDR1 MDHEN, CDR2 SYDVKM. The CDR3 consists of 12 residues.

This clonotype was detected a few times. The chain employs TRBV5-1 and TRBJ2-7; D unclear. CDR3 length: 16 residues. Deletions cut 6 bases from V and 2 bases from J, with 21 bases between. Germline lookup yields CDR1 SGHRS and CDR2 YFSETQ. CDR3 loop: CASIRGDTDLPYEQYF. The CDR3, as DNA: TGCGCCAGCATCCGCGGTGATACCGACCTACCCTACGAGCAGTACTTC.